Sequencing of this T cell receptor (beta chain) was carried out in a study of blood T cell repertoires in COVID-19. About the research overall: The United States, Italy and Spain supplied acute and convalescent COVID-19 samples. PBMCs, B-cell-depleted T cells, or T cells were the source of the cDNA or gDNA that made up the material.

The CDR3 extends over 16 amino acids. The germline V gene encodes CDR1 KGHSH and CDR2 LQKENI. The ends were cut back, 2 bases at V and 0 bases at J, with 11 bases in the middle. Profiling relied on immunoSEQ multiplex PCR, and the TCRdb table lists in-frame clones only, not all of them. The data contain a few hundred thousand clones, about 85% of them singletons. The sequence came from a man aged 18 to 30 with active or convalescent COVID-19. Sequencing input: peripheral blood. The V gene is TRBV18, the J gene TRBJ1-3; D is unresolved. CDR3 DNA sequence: TGTGCCAGCTCACCAAGTGGCGGAAACTCTGGAAACACCATATATTTT. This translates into CASSPSGGNSGNTIYF.